What follows describes a single T cell receptor (beta chain). Its antigen is unidentified. These data belong to a study of cytomegalovirus exposure and HLA in healthy donors. Study-level information: An early release of data contained some 80 million unique TCRs, which came from HLA-typed donors. General observations from the study: Analyses of presence and absence presupposed an approximately uniform sequencing depth across donors. Later analysis suggested links between common viral pathogens and several top significant clusters.

CDR3 length: 17 amino acids. Germline values: CDR1 LNHDA, CDR2 SQIVND (reference sequence). Between the trimmed V and J ends, which lost 6 bases and 0 bases, there was a span of 17 bases. Participants comprised healthy donors of bone marrow. 13 Jbeta primers and 60 Vbeta primers were used for the PCR. The repertoire was sequenced with immunoSEQ multiplex PCR; TCRdb's copy has only in-frame clones and lacks some. The data hold under 150,000 clones, with 85% to 90% observed a single time. Sequencing was carried out using PBMCs. The origin of this receptor is a woman aged 25 to 45 in good health and CMV-seropositive. V and J are TRBV19 and TRBJ1-4; D remains unclear. In DNA, the CDR3 is TGTGCCAGTAGCACCCTGCCGACGGCGGCAACTAATGAAAAACTGTTTTTT. Translating gives CASSTLPTAATNEKLFF.